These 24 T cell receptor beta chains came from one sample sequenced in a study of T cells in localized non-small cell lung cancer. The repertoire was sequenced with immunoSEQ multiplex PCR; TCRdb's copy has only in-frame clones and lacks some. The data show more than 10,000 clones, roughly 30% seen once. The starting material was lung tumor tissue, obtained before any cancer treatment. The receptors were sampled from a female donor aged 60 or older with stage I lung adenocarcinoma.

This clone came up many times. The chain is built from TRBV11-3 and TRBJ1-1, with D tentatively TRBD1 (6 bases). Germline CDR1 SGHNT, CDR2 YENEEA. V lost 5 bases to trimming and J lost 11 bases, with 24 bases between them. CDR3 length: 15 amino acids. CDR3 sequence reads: CASSQMAAGEVRAFF. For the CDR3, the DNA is TGTGCCAGCAGCCAGATGGCGGCAGGGGAGGTGCGGGCTTTCTTT.

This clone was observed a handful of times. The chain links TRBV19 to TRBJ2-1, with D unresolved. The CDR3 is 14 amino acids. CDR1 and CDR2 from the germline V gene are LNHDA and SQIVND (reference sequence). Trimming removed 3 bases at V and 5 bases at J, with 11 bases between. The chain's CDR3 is CASSMWNSNNEQFF. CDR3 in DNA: TGTGCCAGTAGTATGTGGAACTCAAACAATGAGCAGTTCTTC.

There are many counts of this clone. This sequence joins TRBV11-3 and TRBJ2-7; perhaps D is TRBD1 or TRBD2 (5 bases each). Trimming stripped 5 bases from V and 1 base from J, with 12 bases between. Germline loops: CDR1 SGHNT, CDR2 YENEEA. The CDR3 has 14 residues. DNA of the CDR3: TGTGCCAGCAGCCTCGGGACGGTGTCCTACGAGCAGTACTTC. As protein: CASSLGTVSYEQYF.

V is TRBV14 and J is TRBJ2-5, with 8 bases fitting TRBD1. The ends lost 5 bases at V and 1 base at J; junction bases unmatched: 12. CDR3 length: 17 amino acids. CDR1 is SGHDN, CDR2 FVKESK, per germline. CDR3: CASSGQGGGWVQETQYF. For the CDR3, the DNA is TGTGCCAGCAGCGGACAGGGAGGAGGTTGGGTCCAAGAGACCCAGTACTTC. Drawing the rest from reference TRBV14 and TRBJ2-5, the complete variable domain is EAGVTQFPSHSVIEKGQTVTLRCDPISGHDNLYWYRRVMGKEIKFLLHFVKESKQDESGMPNNRFLAERTGGTYSTLKVQPAELEDSGVYFCASSGQGGGWVQETQYFGPGTRLLVL.

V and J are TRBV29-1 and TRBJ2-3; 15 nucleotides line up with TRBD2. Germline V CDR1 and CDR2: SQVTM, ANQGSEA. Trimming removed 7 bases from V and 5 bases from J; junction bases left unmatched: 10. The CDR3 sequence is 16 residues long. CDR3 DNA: TGCAGCGCCATAAAGGGACTAGCGGGAGGTGTAGATACGCAGTATTTT. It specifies CSAIKGLAGGVDTQYF.

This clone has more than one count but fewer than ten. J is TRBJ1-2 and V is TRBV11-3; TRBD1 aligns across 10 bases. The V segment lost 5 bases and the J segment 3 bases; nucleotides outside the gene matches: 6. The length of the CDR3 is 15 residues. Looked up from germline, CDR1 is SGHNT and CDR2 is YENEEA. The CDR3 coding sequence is TGTGCCAGCAGCCCCGGGACAGGGGTCGACTATGGCTACACCTTC. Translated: CASSPGTGVDYGYTF. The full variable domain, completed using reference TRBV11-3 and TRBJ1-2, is EAGVVQSPRYKIIEKKQPVAFWCNPISGHNTLYWYLQNLGQGPELLIRYENEEAVDDSQLPKDRFSAERLKGVDSTLKIQPAELGDSAVYLCASSPGTGVDYGYTFGSGTRLTVV.

CDR3 amino acids: CASSYASRDQETQYF. For the CDR3, the DNA is TGTGCCAGCAGTTACGCGTCGCGGGATCAAGAGACCCAGTACTTC. The chain combines TRBV6-8 with TRBJ2-5; possibly TRBD2 for D (6 bases). This CDR3 has 15 residues. Deletions cut 2 bases from V and 2 bases from J, with 12 bases between. The germline V gene has CDR1 MNHGY and CDR2 SAAAGT.

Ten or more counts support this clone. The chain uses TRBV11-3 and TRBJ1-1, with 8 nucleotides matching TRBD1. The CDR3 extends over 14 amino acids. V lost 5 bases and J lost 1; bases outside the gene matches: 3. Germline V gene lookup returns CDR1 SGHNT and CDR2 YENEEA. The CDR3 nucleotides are TGTGCCAGCAGCAGGGGACAGGAGAACACTGAAGCTTTCTTT. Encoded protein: CASSRGQENTEAFF.

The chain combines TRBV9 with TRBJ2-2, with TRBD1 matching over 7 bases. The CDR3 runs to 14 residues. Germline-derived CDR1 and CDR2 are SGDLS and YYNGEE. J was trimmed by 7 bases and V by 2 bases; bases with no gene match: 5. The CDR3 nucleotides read TGTGCCAGCAGCGTGACAGGGAACGGCGGGGAGCTGTTTTTT. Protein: CASSVTGNGGELFF.

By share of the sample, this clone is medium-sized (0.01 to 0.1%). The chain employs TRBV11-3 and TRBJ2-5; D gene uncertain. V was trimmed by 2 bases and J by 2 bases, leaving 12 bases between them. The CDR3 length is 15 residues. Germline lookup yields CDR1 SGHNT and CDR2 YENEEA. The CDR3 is CASSLQFGLQETQYF. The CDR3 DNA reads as TGTGCCAGCAGCTTACAATTTGGATTACAAGAGACCCAGTACTTC.

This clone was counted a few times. The CDR3 nucleotides read TGTGCCAGCTGCCCCGGGAGCGGGGGGAGGGACACCGGGGAGCTGTTTTTT. It is translated as CASCPGSGGRDTGELFF. This chain connects TRBV6-8 to TRBJ2-2; 9 positions agree with TRBD2. This CDR3 contains 17 residues. CDR1 MNHGY and CDR2 SAAAGT come from the germline V gene. The junction had 13 bases not matched to a gene; V was cut back by 8 bases and J by 3 bases.

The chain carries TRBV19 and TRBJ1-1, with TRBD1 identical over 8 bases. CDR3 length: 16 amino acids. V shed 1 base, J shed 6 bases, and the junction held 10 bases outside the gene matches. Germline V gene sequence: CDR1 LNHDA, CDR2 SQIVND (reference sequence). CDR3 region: CASSIGGTGARAEAFF. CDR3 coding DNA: TGTGCCAGTAGTATAGGGGGGACAGGAGCCCGGGCTGAAGCTTTCTTT.

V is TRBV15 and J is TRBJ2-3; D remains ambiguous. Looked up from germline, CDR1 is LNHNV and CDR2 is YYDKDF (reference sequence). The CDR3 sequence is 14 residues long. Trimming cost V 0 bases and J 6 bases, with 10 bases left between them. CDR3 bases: TGTGCCACCAGCAGAGATAGGGCATCGGATACGCAGTATTTT. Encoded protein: CATSRDRASDTQYF. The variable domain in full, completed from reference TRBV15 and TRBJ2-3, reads DAMVIQNPRYQVTQFGKPVTLSCSQTLNHNVMYWYQQKSSQAPKLLFHYYDKDFNNEADTPDNFQSRRPNTSFCFLDIRSPGLGDTAMYLCATSRDRASDTQYFGPGTRLTVL.

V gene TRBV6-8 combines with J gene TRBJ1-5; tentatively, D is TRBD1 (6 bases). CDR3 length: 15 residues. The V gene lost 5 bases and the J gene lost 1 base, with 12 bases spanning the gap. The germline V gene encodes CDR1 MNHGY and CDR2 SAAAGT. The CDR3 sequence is CASSAPDRSNQPQHF. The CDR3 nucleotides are TGTGCCAGCAGTGCACCCGACAGGAGCAATCAGCCCCAGCATTTT.

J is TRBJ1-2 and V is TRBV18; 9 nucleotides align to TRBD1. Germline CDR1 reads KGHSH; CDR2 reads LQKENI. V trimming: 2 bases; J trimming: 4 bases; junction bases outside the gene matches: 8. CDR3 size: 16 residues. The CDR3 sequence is CASSPSGTGLGYGYTF. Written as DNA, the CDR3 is TGTGCCAGCTCACCATCCGGGACAGGGTTGGGCTATGGCTACACCTTC.

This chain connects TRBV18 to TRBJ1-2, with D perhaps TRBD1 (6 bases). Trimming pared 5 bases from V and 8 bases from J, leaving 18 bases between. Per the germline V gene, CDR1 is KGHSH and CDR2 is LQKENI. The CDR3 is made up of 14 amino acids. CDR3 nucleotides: TGTGCCAGCTCAGGGGTCCGAAGAGGGGGAGGCTACACCTTC. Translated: CASSGVRRGGGYTF.

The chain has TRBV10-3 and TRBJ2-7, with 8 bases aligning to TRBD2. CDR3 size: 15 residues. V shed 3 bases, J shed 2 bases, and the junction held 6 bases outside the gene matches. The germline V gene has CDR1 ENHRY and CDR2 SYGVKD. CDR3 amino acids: CAISDGTSLTYEQYF. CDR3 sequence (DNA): TGTGCCATCAGTGACGGGACTAGTCTTACCTACGAGCAGTACTTC.

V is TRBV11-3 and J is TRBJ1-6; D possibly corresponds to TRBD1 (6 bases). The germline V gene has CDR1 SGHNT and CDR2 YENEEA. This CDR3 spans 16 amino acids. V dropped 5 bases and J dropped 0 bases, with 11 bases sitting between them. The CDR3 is CASSRDRSSYNSPLHF. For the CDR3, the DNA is TGTGCCAGCAGCCGTGACAGGAGCTCCTATAATTCACCCCTCCACTTT.

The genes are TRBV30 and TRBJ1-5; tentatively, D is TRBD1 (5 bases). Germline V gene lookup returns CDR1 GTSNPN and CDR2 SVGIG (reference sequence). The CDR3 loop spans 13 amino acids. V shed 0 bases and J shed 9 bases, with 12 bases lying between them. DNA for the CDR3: TGTGCCTGGAGTGTAAGGGGCGTAGGGCCCCAGCATTTT. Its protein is CAWSVRGVGPQHF.

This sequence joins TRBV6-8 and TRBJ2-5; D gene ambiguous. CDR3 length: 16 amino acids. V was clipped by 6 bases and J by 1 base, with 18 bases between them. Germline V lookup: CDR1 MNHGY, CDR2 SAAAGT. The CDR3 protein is CASRSPQSRSQETQYF. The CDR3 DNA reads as TGTGCCAGCAGGTCCCCCCAGTCGAGGAGCCAAGAGACCCAGTACTTC.

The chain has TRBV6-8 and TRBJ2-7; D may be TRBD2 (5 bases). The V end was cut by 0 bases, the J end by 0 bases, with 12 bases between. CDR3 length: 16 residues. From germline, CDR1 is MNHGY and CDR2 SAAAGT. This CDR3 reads CASSYSRGMSSYEQYF. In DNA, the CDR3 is TGTGCCAGCAGTTACTCCCGGGGTATGAGCTCCTACGAGCAGTACTTC.

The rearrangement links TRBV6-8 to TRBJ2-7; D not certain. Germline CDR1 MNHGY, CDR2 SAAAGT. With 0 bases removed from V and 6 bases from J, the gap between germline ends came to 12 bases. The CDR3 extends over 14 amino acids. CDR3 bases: TGTGCCAGCAGTTACTCGAGGTTAGGTCGCGAGCAGTACTTC. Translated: CASSYSRLGREQYF.

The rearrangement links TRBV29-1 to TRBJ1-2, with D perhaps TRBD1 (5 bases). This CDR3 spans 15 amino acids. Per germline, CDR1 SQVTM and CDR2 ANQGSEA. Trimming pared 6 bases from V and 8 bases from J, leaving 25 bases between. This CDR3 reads CSVGQGVREVGGYTF. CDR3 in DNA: TGCAGCGTCGGACAAGGAGTCAGGGAAGTTGGGGGCTACACCTTC.

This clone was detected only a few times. CDR3 in DNA: TGTGCCAGTAGTTCCCGGACAGGGTTCTATGGCTACACCTTC. Translating it yields CASSSRTGFYGYTF. The gene calls are TRBV19 and TRBJ1-2; the match to TRBD1 covers 8 bases. Germline V gene data show CDR1 as LNHDA and CDR2 as SQIVND (reference sequence). CDR3 length: 14 residues. V lost 5 bases to trimming and J lost 4 bases; unmatched junction nucleotides: 6.